This T cell receptor (beta chain) was profiled in a study of CXCR3-negative and CXCR3-positive naive CD8 T cells (dated by TCRdb to the late 2010s). In the study overall: In total, roughly 140 million TRB reads were obtained, which works out to roughly 1.5 +/- 0.3 million reads per library. Data from roughly twelve donors, pooled across two independent experiments, went into the diversity and physicochemical repertoire analyses. For the TRBV-TRBJ cluster analysis, the naive subsets came from 5 donors, while the memory cells came from 3 donors.

TCRdb shows the sequencer as NextSeq 550. The Human TCR Profiling Kit (MiLaboratory) was used to make UMI-labeled 5' RACE TRB cDNA libraries. cDNA synthesis used the entire amount of extracted RNA, and PCR amplification then used the entire amount of cDNA produced. Libraries were prepared in parallel with an identical number of PCR cycles. Regarding the original processing steps: With a minimum of two reads required per UMI, MIGEC and MiXCR pulled out about 57,000 +/- 9,900 unique UMI-labeled TRB cDNA molecules from each library. An average of approximately 40,000 +/- 10,000 functional in-frame TRB CDR3 nucleotide clonotypes without stop codons was found per library. Diversity metrics, including normalized Shannon-Wiener and Chao1, were computed in VDJtools after downsampling to 5000 UMI-labeled TRB molecules per sample. VDJtools was used to calculate clonotype-size-weighted physicochemical properties of the central five CDR3 residues, namely interaction energy, strength, volume and Kidera factor 4. Each entry corresponds to one CDR3 protein sequence from reads that TCRdb reprocessed, and DNA is not given. What appears here as the V and J calls and clone size reflects TCRdb's work, not the paper's. Per the sample table, the count is around 61,000 distinct CDR3 sequences. The ten biggest clones cover 0.7% to 0.8% of the sample.

A note on this clonotype: The antigen it recognizes is unknown.

Each CD8+ T cell subset was flow-sorted in triplicate, and approximately 280,000 cells per subset were placed directly into RLT lysis buffer. Naive CD8+ T cells were defined stringently as CD45RO-CCR7+CD27+CD95- to exclude memory contaminants. Peripheral blood mononuclear cells were isolated from buffy coats by standard density gradient centrifugation. A FACSAria III was used to flow-sort naive CD8+ T cells into CXCR3-negative and CXCR3-positive populations. An RNeasy Mini Kit was used to extract total RNA from the sorted cells. General study outcomes and caveats: Within the same donor, TRBV-TRBJ usage looked similar between naive CXCR3-negative and CXCR3-positive cells, but memory cells had distinct patterns. Freshly isolated PBMCs were used for most assays because CXCR3 expression partially decreased after cryopreservation. Comparably high repertoire diversity was found in both naive subsets, whereas much lower repertoire diversity was found in memory CD8+ T cells. Because surface CD5, which is linked to self-reactivity in mice, was comparable between the naive subsets, TCR interaction strength was also inferred from TRB CDR3 physicochemical properties. Compared with CXCR3-negative naive cells, CXCR3-positive naive cells had TRB CDR3s with higher hydrophobicity (lower Kidera factor 4), lower energy, and higher strength and volume indices.

The source material was naive CXCR3+ CD8+ T cells from blood. The intended sense of this specimen's cell subset or site label: CD45RO-CCR7+CD27+CD95- naive CD8+ T cells expressing CXCR3 (TNR3+). This sequence originates from a human donor in good health. Some clones in this sample may be carry-over from other donors' samples.

Here the CDR3 is given as CSVTLGQLTEAFF. Recombination connected TRBV29-1 to TRBJ1-1; absent DNA, TCRdb's TRBD1 call cannot be checked. Measured from the cysteine to the phenylalanine, the CDR3 is 13 residues long. The entry carries no DNA sequence. CDR1 and CDR2, per the germline V gene, are SQVTM and ANQGSEA.